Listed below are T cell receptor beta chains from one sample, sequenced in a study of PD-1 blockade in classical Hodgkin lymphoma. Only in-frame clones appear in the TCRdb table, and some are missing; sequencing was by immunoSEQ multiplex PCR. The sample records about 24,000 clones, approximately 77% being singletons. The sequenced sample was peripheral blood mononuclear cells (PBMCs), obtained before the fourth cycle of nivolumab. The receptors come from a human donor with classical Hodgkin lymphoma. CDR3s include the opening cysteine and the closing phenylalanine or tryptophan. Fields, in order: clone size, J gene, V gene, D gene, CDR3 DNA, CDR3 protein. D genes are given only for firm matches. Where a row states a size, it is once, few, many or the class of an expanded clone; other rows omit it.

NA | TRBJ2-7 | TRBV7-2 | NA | TGTGCCAGCAGCTTAGATTCGGGAGTAGTGCGCGAGCAGTACTTC | CASSLDSGVVREQYF
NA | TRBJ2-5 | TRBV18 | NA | TGTGCCAGCTCACCAGGGTCGCAAGAGACCCAGTACTTC | CASSPGSQETQYF
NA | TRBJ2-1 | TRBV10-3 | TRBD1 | TGTGCCATCAGGGTCGGACAGGGTAGGAATGAGCAGTTCTTC | CAIRVGQGRNEQFF
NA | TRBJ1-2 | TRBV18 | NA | TGTGCCAGCTCACCTGCCGGCAGCTACTATGGCTACACCTTC | CASSPAGSYYGYTF
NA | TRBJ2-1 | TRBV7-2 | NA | TGTGCCAGCAGCTCTCTCCCCTACAATGAGCAGTTCTTC | CASSSLPYNEQFF
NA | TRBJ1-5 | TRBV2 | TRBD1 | TGTGCCAGCACCGGGACAGGGAATCAGCCCCAGCATTTT | CASTGTGNQPQHF
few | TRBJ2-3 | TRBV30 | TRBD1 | TGTGCCTGGAGCCGGGACAGCTACACAGATACGCAGTATTTT | CAWSRDSYTDTQYF
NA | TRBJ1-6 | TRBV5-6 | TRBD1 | TGTGCCAGCAGCAAACGGACAGGGGGCTATAATTCACCCCTCCACTTT | CASSKRTGGYNSPLHF
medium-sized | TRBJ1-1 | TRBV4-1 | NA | TGCGCCAGCAGCCAAGGGGGGGTGGCGAACACTGAAGCTTTCTTT | CASSQGGVANTEAFF
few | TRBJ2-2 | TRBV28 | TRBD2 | TGTGCCAGCGGCGGGACTAGCACCGGGGAGCTGTTTTTT | CASGGTSTGELFF
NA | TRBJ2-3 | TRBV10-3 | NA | TGTGCCATCGGGGGAACTAGCACAGATACGCAGTATTTT | CAIGGTSTDTQYF
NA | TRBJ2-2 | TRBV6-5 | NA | TGTGCCAGTTGGGTAAACGGGGAGCTGTTTTTT | CASWVNGELFF
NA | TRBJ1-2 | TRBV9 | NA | TGTGCCAGCAGCGTAGCCGGCGCTCTGGGTGGCTACACCTTC | CASSVAGALGGYTF
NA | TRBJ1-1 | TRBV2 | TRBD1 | TGTGCCAGCAGGCCGGGACAGGCGAACACTGAAGCTTTCTTT | CASRPGQANTEAFF
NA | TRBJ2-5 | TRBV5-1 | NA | TGCGCCAGCAGCTTGGGTGGCCAAGAGACCCAGTACTTC | CASSLGGQETQYF
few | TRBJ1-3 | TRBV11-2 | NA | TGTGCCAGCAGCTTAGAATTATCTGGAAACACCATATATTTT | CASSLELSGNTIYF
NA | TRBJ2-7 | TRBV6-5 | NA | TGTGCCAGCAGGCTGGCGAGGGGTCGGTCTTACGAGCAGTACTTC | CASRLARGRSYEQYF
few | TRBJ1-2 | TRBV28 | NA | TGTGCCAGCAGTGGGGACGTTGACTATGGCTACACCTTC | CASSGDVDYGYTF
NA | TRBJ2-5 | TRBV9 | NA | TGTGCCAGCAGCGTAGGACTACCCCATCAGCGGGACCAAGAGACCCAGTACTTC | CASSVGLPHQRDQETQYF
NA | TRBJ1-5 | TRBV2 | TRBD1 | TGTGCCAGCAGGGATAGGACAGGAGGAGGTCAGCCCCAGCATTTT | CASRDRTGGGQPQHF
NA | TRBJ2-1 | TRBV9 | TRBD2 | TGTGCCAGCAGCGTATCGGCGGGAGTGGGGTACAATGAGCAGTTCTTC | CASSVSAGVGYNEQFF
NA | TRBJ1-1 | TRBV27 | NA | TGTGCCAGCAGTTCACGACAGCTTAACACTGAAGCTTTCTTT | CASSSRQLNTEAFF
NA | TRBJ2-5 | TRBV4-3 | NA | TGCGCCAGCAGCCAAGAGCGAGGTCAGGACAGGGAGGGGACCCAGTACTTC | CASSQERGQDREGTQYF
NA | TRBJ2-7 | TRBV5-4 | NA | TGTGCCAGCAGCTTGGGGCAGGATGGGGAGCAGTACTTC | CASSLGQDGEQYF
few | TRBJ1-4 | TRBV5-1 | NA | TGCGCCAGCAGGCGGGGTAATGAAAAACTGTTTTTT | CASRRGNEKLFF
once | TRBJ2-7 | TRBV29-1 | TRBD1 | TGCAGCGTCGGACAGGGCCCCTCCTACGAGCAGTACTTC | CSVGQGPSYEQYF
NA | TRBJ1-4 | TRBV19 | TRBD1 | TGTGCCAGTAGTTTAGGGACAGGCGCAACTAATGAAAAACTGTTTTTT | CASSLGTGATNEKLFF
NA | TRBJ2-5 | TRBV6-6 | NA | TGTGCCAGCAGTCCGGACAGACAAGAGACCCAGTACTTC | CASSPDRQETQYF
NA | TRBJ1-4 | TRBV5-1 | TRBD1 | TGCGCCAGCAGCTTAGGCAGGGGGCGGGAAAAACTGTTTTTT | CASSLGRGREKLFF
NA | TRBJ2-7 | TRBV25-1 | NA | TGTGCCAGCAGTGAGACAGGCGTAACCTACGAGCAGTACTTC | CASSETGVTYEQYF
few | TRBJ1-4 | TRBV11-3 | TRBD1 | TGTGCCAGCAGCTTAGGAGGGACAGGGATTCGCGAAAAACTGTTTTTT | CASSLGGTGIREKLFF
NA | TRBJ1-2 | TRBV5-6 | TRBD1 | TGTGCCAGCAGCCCGGGACAGGGGGCGCGTGGCTACACCTTC | CASSPGQGARGYTF
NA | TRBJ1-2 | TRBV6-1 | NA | TGTGCCAGCAGTGAACGCAACTATGGCTACACCTTC | CASSERNYGYTF
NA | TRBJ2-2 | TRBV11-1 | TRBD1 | TGTGCCAGCAGCTTCTCCGGGACAGGAAACACCGGGGAGCTGTTTTTT | CASSFSGTGNTGELFF
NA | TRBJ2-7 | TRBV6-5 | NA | TGTGCCAGCCGCCAATTGGGACTTATCTACGAGCAGTACTTC | CASRQLGLIYEQYF
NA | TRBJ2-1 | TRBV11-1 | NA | TGTGCCAGCAGCTTAGGCGGCCCTCACAATGAGCAGTTCTTC | CASSLGGPHNEQFF
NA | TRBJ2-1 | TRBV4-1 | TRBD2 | TGCGCCAGCAGCCGGACTAGGGCTAGCGGGGGGGAGGGCAATGAGCAGTTCTTC | CASSRTRASGGEGNEQFF
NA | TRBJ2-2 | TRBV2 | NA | TGTGCCACCCGGACAACGAACACCGGGGAGCTGTTTTTT | CATRTTNTGELFF
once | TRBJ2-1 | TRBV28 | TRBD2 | TGTGCCAGCGTAGCGGGAGGGCCAATCAATGAGCAGTTCTTC | CASVAGGPINEQFF
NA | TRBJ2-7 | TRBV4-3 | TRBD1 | TGCGCCAGCAGCTACAACTGGGACAGCGTCTACTCCTACGAGCAGTACTTC | CASSYNWDSVYSYEQYF
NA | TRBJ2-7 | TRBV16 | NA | TGTGCCAGCAGCCACCCCTCCCCCGACGAGCAGTACTTC | CASSHPSPDEQYF
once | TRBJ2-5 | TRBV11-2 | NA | TGTGCCAGCAGCTTCGGAGGGGAAGAGACCCAGTACTTC | CASSFGGEETQYF
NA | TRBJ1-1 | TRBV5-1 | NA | TGCGCCAGCCAGTCGGGGGGCCTGAACACTGAAGCTTTCTTT | CASQSGGLNTEAFF
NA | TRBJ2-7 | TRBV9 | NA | TGTGCCAGCAGCGTAGGTAGCGGAGGGTTGGGCGAGCAGTACTTC | CASSVGSGGLGEQYF
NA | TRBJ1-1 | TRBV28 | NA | TGTGCCAGCAGTTTTAGTGGGACGGTAAAAACTGAAGCTTTCTTT | CASSFSGTVKTEAFF
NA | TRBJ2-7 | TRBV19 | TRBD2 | TGTGCCAGTAGTATAGGAGCGGGAGCGGTATCCTACGAGCAGTACTTC | CASSIGAGAVSYEQYF
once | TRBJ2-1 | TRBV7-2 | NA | TGTGCCAGCAGCGGTACAGGGAATGAGCAGTTCTTC | CASSGTGNEQFF
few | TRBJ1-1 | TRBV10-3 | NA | TGTGCCATATCAGGACGAAACACTGAAGCTTTCTTT | CAISGRNTEAFF
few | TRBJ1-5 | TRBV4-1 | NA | TGCGCCAGCAGCCCCAGAATTAGCAATCAGCCCCAGCATTTT | CASSPRISNQPQHF
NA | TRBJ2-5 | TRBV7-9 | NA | TGTGCCAGCAGCTTAGCCTGGAGTCAAGAGACCCAGTACTTC | CASSLAWSQETQYF